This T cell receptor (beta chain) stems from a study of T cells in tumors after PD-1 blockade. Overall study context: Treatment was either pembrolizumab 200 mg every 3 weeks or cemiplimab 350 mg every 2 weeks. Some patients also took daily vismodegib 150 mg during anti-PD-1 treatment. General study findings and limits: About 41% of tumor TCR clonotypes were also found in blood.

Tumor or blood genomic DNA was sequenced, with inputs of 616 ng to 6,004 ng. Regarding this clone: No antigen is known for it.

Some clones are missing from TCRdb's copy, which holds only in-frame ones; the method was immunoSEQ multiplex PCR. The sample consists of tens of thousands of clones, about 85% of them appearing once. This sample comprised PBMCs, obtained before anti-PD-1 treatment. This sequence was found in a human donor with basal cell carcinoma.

CDR3 protein: CASSQTVTNEKLFF. In DNA form, the CDR3 reads TGTGCCAGCAGTCAGACAGTTACTAATGAAAAACTGTTTTTT. The chain has TRBV27 and TRBJ1-4; TRBD1 is a possible D gene (5 bases). This CDR3 region has 14 residues. Germline V gene sequence: CDR1 MNHEY, CDR2 SMNVEV (reference sequence). Trimming stripped 5 bases from V and 2 bases from J, with 9 bases between.